This is a list of T cell receptor beta chains from one sample in a study of blood T cells in healthy people across ages. TCRdb analysed the 5' RACE reads with MiXCR anew, one entry per CDR3 protein. Altogether about a million distinct CDR3 sequences are present, around two fifths being singletons, with the ten largest covering around 13%. The sample consisted of blood. The receptor source for this set is a young man in good health. The CDR3 runs from the conserved cysteine through the conserved F or W. D genes are given only for firm matches. The listing skips clone size in some rows; elsewhere it reads once, few, many or a size class.

>TRBD1|TRBV12-3/TRBV12-4|few|TRBJ2-7
CASSLLDRAYEQYF
TGTGCCAGCAGTTTATTGGACAGGGCCTACGAGCAGTACTTC
>-|TRBV4-3|-|TRBJ2-7
CASSQDSGTPYEQYF
TGCGCCAGCAGCCAAGACAGCGGGACACCTTACGAGCAGTACTTC
>-|TRBV20-1|-|TRBJ1-5
CSASFMGGDQPQHF
TGCAGTGCTAGTTTTATGGGGGGAGATCAGCCCCAGCATTTT
>-|TRBV11-3|-|TRBJ2-2
CASSFRSWPGELFF
TGTGCCAGCAGCTTTAGATCTTGGCCCGGGGAGCTGTTTTTT
>-|TRBV6-1|-|TRBJ1-5
CASSLNPEGNQPQHF
TGTGCCAGCTCCCTTAATCCCGAGGGCAATCAGCCCCAGCATTTT
>-|TRBV6-1|-|TRBJ1-1
CASSEGDIRVEAFF
TGTGCCAGCAGTGAAGGGGACATCAGGGTTGAAGCTTTCTTT
>-|TRBV28|-|TRBJ1-5
CASRYGTRAGNQPQHF
TGTGCCAGCAGATACGGGACAAGAGCTGGCAATCAGCCCCAGCATTTT
>TRBD1|TRBV12-3/TRBV12-4|-|TRBJ1-2
CASSFGTELYGYTF
TGTGCCAGCAGTTTCGGGACAGAGTTATATGGCTACACCTTC
>TRBD1|TRBV25-1|-|TRBJ1-2
CASSEWGQGGYGYTF
TGTGCCAGCAGTGAATGGGGACAGGGTGGGTATGGCTACACCTTC
>-|TRBV10-3|-|TRBJ2-1
CAAGSSSYNEQFF
TGTGCCGCCGGGTCGAGCTCCTACAATGAGCAGTTCTTC
>-|TRBV20-1|-|TRBJ1-5
CSATEGRGEVQPQHF
TGCAGTGCTACGGAAGGCCGGGGAGAAGTTCAGCCCCAGCATTTT
>-|TRBV7-9|few|TRBJ1-5
CASSLGGLPNQPQHF
TGTGCCAGCAGCTTAGGGGGATTGCCAAATCAGCCCCAGCATTTT
>-|TRBV4-3|many|TRBJ2-5
CASSQGTATQETQYF
TGCGCCAGCAGCCAAGGGACAGCAACACAAGAGACCCAGTACTTC
>-|TRBV27|few|TRBJ1-2
CASGYMGGYTF
TGTGCCAGCGGGTATATGGGGGGCTACACCTTC
>-|TRBV27|-|TRBJ2-1
CASKIYNEQFF
TGTGCCAGTAAGATATACAATGAGCAGTTCTTC
>-|TRBV5-1|-|TRBJ2-2
CASSMDFNTGELFF
TGCGCCAGCAGCATGGACTTCAACACCGGGGAGCTGTTTTTT
>-|TRBV28|-|TRBJ1-1
CASSLPGGAGNTEAFF
TGTGCCAGCAGTTTACCGGGGGGGGCAGGGAACACTGAAGCTTTCTTT
>-|TRBV10-2|few|TRBJ2-1
CASSESPSGVFNEQFF
TGCGCCAGCAGTGAGTCGCCCAGCGGTGTGTTCAATGAGCAGTTCTTC
>-|TRBV9|-|TRBJ2-1
CASSETLNEQFF
TGTGCCAGCAGCGAGACCCTGAATGAGCAGTTCTTC
>-|TRBV5-5|-|TRBJ2-1
CASSLAGTHNEQFF
TGTGCCAGCAGCTTGGCCGGGACACACAATGAGCAGTTCTTC
>TRBD1|TRBV27|-|TRBJ2-3
CASSTLDRVRADTQYF
TGTGCCAGCAGTACCCTCGACAGGGTTCGCGCAGATACGCAGTATTTT
>-|TRBV4-3|-|TRBJ2-3
CASSQLSSRTLSQRTQYF
TGCGCCAGCAGCCAATTATCATCCCGGACTTTATCACAGAGAACGCAGTATTTT
>-|TRBV7-9|-|TRBJ2-1
CASSSGGGTDYNEQFF
TGTGCCAGCAGCTCCGGAGGGGGGACAGATTACAATGAGCAGTTCTTC
>-|TRBV7-3|-|TRBJ1-1
CASSLYLGAKAFF
TGTGCCAGCAGCTTATATTTAGGAGCGAAAGCTTTCTTT
>-|TRBV10-3|-|TRBJ2-5
CAIGEGNEQYF
TGTGCCATCGGAGAAGGCAATGAGCAGTACTTC
>TRBD1|TRBV12-3/TRBV12-4|-|TRBJ2-1
CASRATGGSDEQFF
TGTGCCAGCAGGGCCACAGGGGGGTCGGATGAGCAGTTCTTC
>-|TRBV7-2|-|TRBJ2-4
CASSSALRVAKNIQYF
TGTGCCAGCAGCTCAGCGTTGAGGGTAGCCAAAAACATTCAGTACTTC
>-|TRBV4-3|-|TRBJ1-5
CASSQDSSGQPQHF
TGCGCCAGCAGCCAAGACTCCAGTGGGCAGCCCCAGCATTTT
>-|TRBV5-5|-|TRBJ2-6
CASSRLSVAGANVLTF
TGTGCCAGCAGCCGATTATCCGTTGCTGGGGCCAACGTCCTGACTTTC
>TRBD1|TRBV7-2|-|TRBJ1-2
CASSRSGGNYGYTF
TGTGCCAGCAGCCGTTCAGGGGGTAACTATGGCTACACCTTC
>-|TRBV5-6|-|TRBJ1-4
CASSSPRAPGGEKLFF
TGTGCCAGCAGCTCACCCCGGGCCCCTGGTGGGGAAAAACTGTTTTTT
>-|TRBV20-1|-|TRBJ1-5
CSAIEAGNQPQHF
TGCAGTGCTATCGAGGCGGGCAATCAGCCCCAGCATTTT
>-|TRBV28|-|TRBJ2-4
CASSPPRGAKNIQYF
TGTGCCAGCAGTCCCCCAAGGGGGGCCAAAAACATTCAGTACTTC
>-|TRBV27|many|TRBJ2-1
CASTGDANVNNEQFF
TGTGCCAGCACCGGGGACGCAAACGTCAACAATGAGCAGTTCTTC
>-|TRBV5-1|-|TRBJ2-3
CASSLGGGSGTDTQYF
TGCGCCAGCAGCCTGGGAGGAGGTTCAGGAACAGATACGCAGTATTTT
>-|TRBV4-1|-|TRBJ2-3
CAGSQVGSTDTQYF
TGCGCCGGCAGCCAAGTGGGGTCGACAGATACGCAGTATTTT
>-|TRBV18|few|TRBJ1-2
CASSREHRDGDYGYTF
TGTGCCAGCTCACGGGAACACAGGGATGGAGACTATGGCTACACCTTC
>-|TRBV5-6|-|TRBJ2-2
CASSLEVGGVTGELFF
TGTGCCAGCAGCTTGGAAGTCGGTGGGGTCACCGGGGAGCTGTTTTTT
>TRBD2|TRBV10-3|few|TRBJ2-2
CATRPGLDNTGELFF
TGTGCCACGAGGCCGGGACTAGATAATACCGGGGAGCTGTTTTTT
>-|TRBV7-2|-|TRBJ1-2
CASSLGRRYGYTF
TGTGCCAGCAGCTTAGGCCGGCGCTATGGCTACACCTTC
>-|TRBV20-1|-|TRBJ2-2
CSADAKRGSTGELFF
TGCAGTGCTGACGCTAAAAGGGGTTCCACCGGGGAGCTGTTTTTT
>-|TRBV7-2|-|TRBJ2-7
CASSFGLTDEQYF
TGTGCCAGCAGCTTCGGACTCACGGACGAGCAGTACTTC
>-|TRBV28|-|TRBJ1-5
CASRLLTYRDGGQPQHF
TGTGCCAGCAGGTTATTAACTTACAGGGACGGGGGTCAGCCCCAGCATTTT
>TRBD2|TRBV25-1|-|TRBJ2-3
CASSESPREGPDTQYF
TGTGCCAGCAGTGAATCGCCCAGGGAGGGTCCCGATACGCAGTATTTT
>-|TRBV20-1|-|TRBJ1-1
CSAIPGVDAFF
TGCAGTGCAATCCCGGGGGTCGACGCTTTCTTT
>TRBD1|TRBV13|few|TRBJ2-7
CASSVGQLYEQYF
TGTGCCAGCAGCGTGGGACAGCTCTACGAGCAGTACTTC
>-|TRBV7-6|-|TRBJ2-1
CASSLVAGIGVHEQFF
TGTGCCAGCAGCTTAGTTGCGGGGATAGGGGTACATGAGCAGTTCTTC
>TRBD1|TRBV24-1|few|TRBJ2-5
CATSDLTGVGETQYF
TGTGCCACCAGTGATTTGACAGGGGTGGGAGAGACCCAGTACTTC
>-|TRBV6-6|-|TRBJ1-4
CASSQDSVWKLFF
TGTGCCAGCAGCCAGGACAGTGTTTGGAAACTGTTTTTT
>TRBD1|TRBV12-3/TRBV12-4|-|TRBJ1-2
CASSPWTGLSYGYTF
TGTGCCAGCAGTCCCTGGACAGGGCTTAGCTATGGCTACACCTTC
>-|TRBV20-1|-|TRBJ1-6
CSARDRVSYNSPLHF
TGCAGTGCTAGAGACAGGGTTTCCTATAATTCACCCCTCCACTTT
>-|TRBV20-1|few|TRBJ2-5
CSARLGQETQYF
TGCAGTGCTCGCCTAGGGCAAGAGACCCAGTACTTC
>-|TRBV7-9|-|TRBJ1-4
CASSLGSGDNEKLFF
TGTGCCAGCAGCTTAGGCTCGGGTGATAATGAAAAACTGTTTTTT
>-|TRBV6-5|-|TRBJ1-6
CASRAVGSSYNSPLHF
TGTGCCAGCAGGGCGGTTGGAAGCTCCTATAATTCACCCCTCCACTTT
>TRBD2|TRBV3-1|-|TRBJ2-1
CASSHDGLVGEQFF
TGTGCCAGCAGCCATGACGGACTAGTCGGTGAGCAGTTCTTC
>-|TRBV12-3/TRBV12-4|-|TRBJ1-4
CASTFGGGRNEKLFF
TGTGCCAGCACTTTTGGAGGGGGACGGAATGAAAAACTGTTTTTT
>-|TRBV28|-|TRBJ1-1
CASRPRFVTEAFF
TGTGCCAGCAGACCCAGGTTTGTCACTGAAGCTTTCTTT
>-|TRBV12-3/TRBV12-4|-|TRBJ2-3
CVSAWQADTQYF
TGTGTCAGTGCGTGGCAGGCAGATACGCAGTATTTT